This record concerns one T cell receptor beta chain sequence. There is no known antigen for this receptor. No base quality values were provided; no much bigger clone lies one nucleotide off. Between the V and J ends, shortened by 2 bases and 6 bases respectively, the junction contains 14 bases. As encoded in the germline V gene, CDR1 is MNHEY while CDR2 is SVGAGI. Its CDR3 holds 14 amino acids, cysteine through phenylalanine. Left in the record is the CDR3 DNA by itself, 42 bases read in frame from the first base. These data originate in a study of blood T cell repertoires in COVID-19 (dated by TCRdb to the early 2020s). About the study as a whole: Samples from collaborators originated in the United States, Italy and Spain and spanned both the acute and convalescent phases of COVID-19. The prospective study material was composed of cDNA or gDNA derived from T cells, B-cell-depleted T cells, or PBMCs. Deeply sampled blood TCRbeta repertoires from subjects exposed to, actively infected with, or recovered from COVID-19 were included in the dataset. The repertoires were released in a freely available public database intended as a resource for research on the immune response to SARS-CoV-2. The samples were drawn from two sources: the first 160 participants of the ongoing ImmuneRACE study, and fewer than 1,500 subjects contributed by 6 global collaborators. Sample metadata almost always included a de-identified subject ID, COVID-19 status, age in years and sex. Where available, HLA class I and class II types were obtained from metadata supplied by the sample provider rather than from assay-based typing.

What the authors observed across the whole study: The quantity of clinical and demographic metadata differed by source and by participant and was supplied without curation.

TCRbeta CDR3 regions were amplified from genomic DNA using the immunoSEQ Assay, a bias-controlled multiplex PCR. Processing in the source paper ran as follows. The number of nucleated cells in each sample was estimated by amplification of reference gene primers within the assay. To quantify the absolute abundance of each unique TCRbeta CDR3 rearrangement, sequence reads were collapsed and filtered. Productive Simpson clonality was computed per sample as the square root of Simpson's diversity index over productive rearrangements. TCRdb carries this immuneACCESS record with in-frame sequences only. Its versions omit some clonotypes, under half of them owing to an unresolved V gene in the studies checked, with the rest unexplained. V, J and clone size are those of that table, while D and trimming were read from the DNA. The sample yields 200,000 to 250,000 clones; about 88% were counted once. The ten most abundant clones make up more than 2.5% of the sample.

Enrolling through a virtual design, the prospective study's participants ranged in age from roughly 18 to 90 years and lived across 20 to 25 United States geographic areas. Cohort assignment in the prospective study relied on participant-reported clinical history from a screening survey and a study questionnaire. ImmuneRACE Cohort 3 recovered participants were defined by two consecutive negative NP/OP PCR tests, healthcare professional clearance, or symptom resolution. In the prospective study, mobile phlebotomists collected whole blood, serum and a nasopharyngeal or oropharyngeal swab from each participant. Prospective study participants could optionally give additional blood draws and questionnaires over an approximately 2-month period. Blood samples from the prospective study were shipped frozen or at room temperature prior to DNA extraction.

The TCR was taken from a woman younger than 45 who had recovered from COVID-19. The sequenced sample was PBMCs or T cells enriched from blood (not recorded which). The V and J genes are TRBV6-5 and TRBJ2-7, with TRBD1 tentatively as D gene (5 bases match). Read as DNA, the sequence is TGTGCCAGCAGTTACGGGCCGAAAGGGGCCGAGCAGTACTTC. It specifies CASSYGPKGAEQYF.